The rows below give T cell receptor beta chains drawn from one sample of a study of Graves' ophthalmopathy and Graves' hyperthyroidism. TCRdb re-called the multiplex PCR reads with MiXCR, one entry per CDR3 protein. This sample has tens of thousands of distinct CDR3 sequences, with approximately 52% found just once. The sequenced sample was peripheral blood. Receptor source: an adult man with Graves' ophthalmopathy. The CDR3 runs from the conserved cysteine through the conserved F or W. Not every row has a clone size; where given, it reads once, few, many or a size class.

V gene: TRBV7-8; J gene: TRBJ1-5; clone size: NA; CDR3 protein: CASSSRLAKETQHF
V gene: TRBV7-9; J gene: TRBJ2-1; clone size: medium-sized; CDR3 protein: CASSLALTYNEQFF
V gene: TRBV7-6; J gene: TRBJ2-7; clone size: few; CDR3 protein: CASSLTGRKDEQYF
V gene: TRBV6-6; J gene: TRBJ2-3; clone size: NA; CDR3 protein: CASSYDPDTQYF
V gene: TRBV2; J gene: TRBJ2-7; clone size: medium-sized; CDR3 protein: CASRDSSYEQYF
V gene: TRBV7-8; J gene: TRBJ2-1; clone size: NA; CDR3 protein: CASSLRGDKEQFF
V gene: TRBV6-5; J gene: TRBJ1-1; clone size: many; CDR3 protein: CASSYSRGANTEAFF
V gene: TRBV28; J gene: TRBJ2-4; clone size: NA; CDR3 protein: CASSSDQGKGNIQYF
V gene: TRBV7-3; J gene: TRBJ2-1; clone size: medium-sized; CDR3 protein: CASSLIVGYNEQFF
V gene: TRBV4-2; J gene: TRBJ1-6; clone size: many; CDR3 protein: CASSQDQGENSPLHF
V gene: TRBV20-1; J gene: TRBJ2-3; clone size: many; CDR3 protein: CSAIPIRGLAELTDTQYF
V gene: TRBV20-1; J gene: TRBJ2-5; clone size: NA; CDR3 protein: CSAMRGGGTQYF
V gene: TRBV7-3; J gene: TRBJ1-1; clone size: NA; CDR3 protein: CASSLSLNTEAFF
V gene: TRBV2; J gene: TRBJ2-2; clone size: many; CDR3 protein: CASYITSETTNTGELFF
V gene: TRBV9; J gene: TRBJ2-5; clone size: NA; CDR3 protein: CASTQYGGLGETQYF
V gene: TRBV3-1; J gene: TRBJ2-2; clone size: NA; CDR3 protein: CASSQSEGGTGELFF
V gene: TRBV2; J gene: TRBJ2-5; clone size: NA; CDR3 protein: CASSERDRGSQYF
V gene: TRBV20-1; J gene: TRBJ2-4; clone size: NA; CDR3 protein: CSAPRQNMNIQYF
V gene: TRBV19; J gene: TRBJ1-1; clone size: NA; CDR3 protein: CASRADRGTGHTEAFF
V gene: TRBV20-1; J gene: TRBJ2-5; clone size: many; CDR3 protein: CSARDLGQGAMIIQETQYF
V gene: TRBV5-5; J gene: TRBJ1-5; clone size: many; CDR3 protein: CASSLQGQGNQPQHF
V gene: TRBV18; J gene: TRBJ2-3; clone size: few; CDR3 protein: CASSQQGRSTDTQYF
V gene: TRBV7-2; J gene: TRBJ2-3; clone size: NA; CDR3 protein: CASSLLAGGLSTDTQYF
V gene: TRBV29-1; J gene: TRBJ2-1; clone size: NA; CDR3 protein: CSAPESGSYNEQFF
V gene: TRBV5-1; J gene: TRBJ2-3; clone size: many; CDR3 protein: CASSLATTDTQYF
V gene: TRBV25-1; J gene: TRBJ2-7; clone size: medium-sized; CDR3 protein: CASSPFLSSYEQYF
V gene: TRBV5-4; J gene: TRBJ1-3; clone size: many; CDR3 protein: CASSLELSSGNTIYF
V gene: TRBV5-1; J gene: TRBJ2-7; clone size: many; CDR3 protein: CASSLQLNSYEQYF
V gene: TRBV4-1; J gene: TRBJ1-5; clone size: many; CDR3 protein: CASSQSGQPQHF
V gene: TRBV5-8; J gene: TRBJ1-5; clone size: many; CDR3 protein: CASSLGAVDQPQHF
V gene: TRBV28; J gene: TRBJ1-1; clone size: many; CDR3 protein: CASSNPASRTNTEAFF
V gene: TRBV6-2/TRBV6-3; J gene: TRBJ1-2; clone size: NA; CDR3 protein: CASSYSTGYGYTF
V gene: TRBV10-3; J gene: TRBJ1-2; clone size: NA; CDR3 protein: CAITDRGLEGYTF
V gene: TRBV9; J gene: TRBJ2-5; clone size: NA; CDR3 protein: CASSVGLAEEPQETQYF
V gene: TRBV5-1; J gene: TRBJ2-2; clone size: many; CDR3 protein: CASSLEGGYTGELFF
V gene: TRBV7-2; J gene: TRBJ1-6; clone size: NA; CDR3 protein: CASSQGGSPGGFPNSPLHF
V gene: TRBV24-1; J gene: TRBJ2-1; clone size: NA; CDR3 protein: CATSGQGQSSYNEQFF
V gene: TRBV6-5; J gene: TRBJ2-1; clone size: NA; CDR3 protein: CASSDRDRGQFF
V gene: TRBV20-1; J gene: TRBJ1-2; clone size: NA; CDR3 protein: CSARSVPGQGTYGYTF
V gene: TRBV11-1; J gene: TRBJ2-1; clone size: NA; CDR3 protein: CASSSWDEQFF
V gene: TRBV7-9; J gene: TRBJ2-5; clone size: many; CDR3 protein: CASSLALGALAGEETQYF
V gene: TRBV29-1; J gene: TRBJ1-2; clone size: NA; CDR3 protein: CSVESTASLDYGYTF
V gene: TRBV9; J gene: TRBJ1-1; clone size: NA; CDR3 protein: CASSDGNYENTEAFF
V gene: TRBV10-1; J gene: TRBJ2-1; clone size: many; CDR3 protein: CASSLGLSLWEGKNEQFF
V gene: TRBV29-1; J gene: TRBJ2-5; clone size: NA; CDR3 protein: CSSYSGSGVLETQYF